These T cell receptor beta chains were read from a single sample in a study of control samples from healthy donors and cancer patients. Method: immunoSEQ multiplex PCR; TCRdb's copy keeps in-frame clones and lacks some. The sample holds approximately 52,000 clones, around 90% seen once. The sample taken for sequencing was PBMCs. Receptors originate from a man in his 60s with head and neck cancer. CDR3s include the opening cysteine and the closing phenylalanine or tryptophan. The D gene is left open where the match is weak. Clone size is shown for a subset of rows, as once, few, many or a class of expanded clone.

clone_size j_call v_call d_call cdr3_nt cdr3_aa
few TRBJ2-6 TRBV6-2/TRBV6-3 . TGTGCCAGCAGTTACAAGGTCTACTCTGGGGCCAACGTCCTGACTTTC CASSYKVYSGANVLTF
. TRBJ2-2 TRBV19 . TGTGCCAGTAACAGTCCGGGACTGGGGACCGGGGAGCTGTTTTTT CASNSPGLGTGELFF
. TRBJ2-2 TRBV19 TRBD1 TGTGCCAGTAGTAGCCGGGACAGGGCCCACGGGGAGCTGTTTTTT CASSSRDRAHGELFF
. TRBJ2-1 TRBV11-2 TRBD2 TGTGCCAGCAGCTTAGAGCCCCTCCAAATTCTAGCGGGGGGCTACAATGAGCAGTTCTTC CASSLEPLQILAGGYNEQFF
. TRBJ1-1 TRBV24-1 TRBD1 TGTGCCACCAGTGGTTCAGGGGGTATAAACACTGAAGCTTTCTTT CATSGSGGINTEAFF
. TRBJ1-2 TRBV7-9 . TGTGCCAGCAGCTTAGGTGGAGGACCCTATGGCTACACCTTC CASSLGGGPYGYTF
. TRBJ1-1 TRBV7-9 TRBD1 TGTGCCAGCAGCTCCCAGGGACAGGGGGCTCGGACTGAAGCTTTCTTT CASSSQGQGARTEAFF
. TRBJ1-5 TRBV10-3 . TGTGCCAGCAGCTCTGAGGGTCGCAATCAGCCCCAGCATTTT CASSSEGRNQPQHF
. TRBJ1-2 TRBV2 . TGTGCCAGCACCCTCGGGTTTAGTGGCTACACCTTC CASTLGFSGYTF
few TRBJ2-5 TRBV25-1 . TGTGCCAGCAGTGACGGTCGGAGTGTTCATGAGACCCAGTACTTC CASSDGRSVHETQYF
. TRBJ2-2 TRBV18 . TGTGCCAGCTCACCAAGGAACGGGGAGCTGTTTTTT CASSPRNGELFF
. TRBJ2-1 TRBV24-1 TRBD1 TGTGCCACCAGTGACCACGGACAGGGGGCGGGTGAGCAGTTCTTC CATSDHGQGAGEQFF
. TRBJ1-2 TRBV5-1 . TGCGCCAGCAGCTCCACGGTTGAGGGGTGGGATGGCTACACCTTC CASSSTVEGWDGYTF
. TRBJ2-1 TRBV19 . TGTGCCAGTAGCCCAGGGATCCGGGGTGTAGCCTACAATGAGCAGTTCTTC CASSPGIRGVAYNEQFF
. TRBJ2-6 TRBV5-4 . TGTGCCAGCAGCTTGAGAAGGTTTGGGGGGGGCGCTGGGGCCAACGTCCTGACTTTC CASSLRRFGGGAGANVLTF
once TRBJ1-2 TRBV11-2 TRBD1 TGTGCCAGCAGCTTGACCCTAGACAGGGGGCGCGACTATGGCTACACCTTC CASSLTLDRGRDYGYTF
. TRBJ2-3 TRBV9 . TGTGCCAGCAGCCCCCAGGGAGGGGGCGTAGATACGCAGTATTTT CASSPQGGGVDTQYF
. TRBJ2-5 TRBV18 . TGTGCCAGCTCACCGGGCTTGTACCAAGAGACCCAGTACTTC CASSPGLYQETQYF
. TRBJ2-3 TRBV6-2/TRBV6-3 . TGTGCCAGCAGTTTACTCGGGCTTGGCACAGATACGCAGTATTTT CASSLLGLGTDTQYF
. TRBJ1-6 TRBV4-1 . TGCGCCAGCAGCCAGGGGACACGGATGAATGATTCACCCCTCCACTTT CASSQGTRMNDSPLHF
. TRBJ2-5 TRBV28 TRBD2 TGTGTAACATATAGCGGGAGAGGAGAGACCCAGTACTTC CVTYSGRGETQYF
. TRBJ1-3 TRBV28 . TGTGCCAGCAGCCCCGACATCCCCTCTGGAAACACCATATATTTT CASSPDIPSGNTIYF